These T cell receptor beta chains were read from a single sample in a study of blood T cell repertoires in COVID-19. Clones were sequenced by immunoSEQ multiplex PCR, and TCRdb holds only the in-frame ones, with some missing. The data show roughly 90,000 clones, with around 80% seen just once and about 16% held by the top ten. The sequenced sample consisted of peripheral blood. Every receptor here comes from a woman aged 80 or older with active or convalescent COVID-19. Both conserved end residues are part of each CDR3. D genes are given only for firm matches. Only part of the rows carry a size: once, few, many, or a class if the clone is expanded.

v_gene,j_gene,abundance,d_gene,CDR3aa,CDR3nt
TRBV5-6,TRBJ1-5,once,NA,CASSLSGVNQPQHF,TGTGCCAGCAGCTTGTCAGGGGTCAATCAGCCCCAGCATTTT
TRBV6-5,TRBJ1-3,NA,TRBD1,CASSSSGQGSGNTIYF,TGTGCCAGCAGTTCCTCGGGACAGGGCTCTGGAAACACCATATATTTT
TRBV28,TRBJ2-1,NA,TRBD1,CASSLDRGLGLRFF,TGTGCCAGCAGTTTGGACAGGGGACTTGGGTTAAGGTTCTTC
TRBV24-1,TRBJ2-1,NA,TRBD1,CATSDPGTGGGNEQFF,TGTGCCACCAGTGATCCCGGGACAGGGGGAGGTAATGAGCAGTTCTTC
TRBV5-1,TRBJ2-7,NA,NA,CASSRDTSSYEQYF,TGCGCCAGCAGCCGGGACACGTCATCCTACGAGCAGTACTTC
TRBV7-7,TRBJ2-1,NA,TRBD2,CASSRSGAADNEQFF,TGTGCTAGCAGCCGGAGCGGGGCAGCTGACAATGAGCAGTTCTTC
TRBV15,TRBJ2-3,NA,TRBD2,CATSRGPAGAPDTQYF,TGTGCCACCAGCAGAGGGCCAGCGGGAGCCCCAGATACGCAGTATTTT
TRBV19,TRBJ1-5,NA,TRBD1,CASSMVAGGSNQPQHF,TGTGCCAGTAGTATGGTCGCAGGGGGTAGCAATCAGCCCCAGCATTTT
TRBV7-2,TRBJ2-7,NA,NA,CASSLGGSPNEQYF,TGTGCCAGCAGCTTAGGGGGCAGCCCCAACGAGCAGTACTTC
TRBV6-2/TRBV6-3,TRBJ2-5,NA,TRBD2,CASSYSAREGPETQYF,TGTGCCAGCAGTTACTCGGCGCGGGAGGGCCCAGAGACCCAGTACTTC
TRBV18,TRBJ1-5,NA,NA,CASSPTRGMDQPQHF,TGTGCCAGCTCACCGACCAGGGGCATGGATCAGCCCCAGCATTTT
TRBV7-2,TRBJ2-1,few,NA,CASSLAHGSSYNEQFF,TGTGCCAGCAGCTTAGCGCACGGGTCCTCCTACAATGAGCAGTTCTTC
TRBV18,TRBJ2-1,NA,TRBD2,CASSPAGGPHEQFF,TGTGCCAGCTCACCAGCGGGAGGGCCCCATGAGCAGTTCTTC
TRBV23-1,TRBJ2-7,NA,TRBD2,CASSPGLAGTYEQYF,TGCGCCAGCAGTCCGGGACTAGCGGGAACCTACGAGCAGTACTTC
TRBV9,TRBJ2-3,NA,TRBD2,CAAQPAGAADTQYF,TGTGCCGCTCAGCCGGCGGGAGCGGCAGATACGCAGTATTTT
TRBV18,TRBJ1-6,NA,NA,CASSGSNEGSPLHF,TGTGCCAGCTCGGGCTCTAACGAAGGCTCACCCCTCCACTTT
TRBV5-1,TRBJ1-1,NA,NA,CASSLSGDTEAFF,TGCGCCAGCAGCTTGTCGGGGGACACTGAAGCTTTCTTT
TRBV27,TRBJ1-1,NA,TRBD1,CASSSPGQGMGEAFF,TGTGCCAGCAGTTCACCGGGACAGGGTATGGGTGAGGCTTTCTTT
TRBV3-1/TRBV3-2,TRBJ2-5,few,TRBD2,CASSQEKTSGGPSETQYF,TGTGCCAGCAGCCAAGAGAAAACTAGCGGGGGGCCTTCGGAGACCCAGTACTTC
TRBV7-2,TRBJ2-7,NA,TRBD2,CASSPSGGTYEQYF,TGTGCCAGCAGCCCGTCGGGGGGAACCTACGAGCAGTACTTC
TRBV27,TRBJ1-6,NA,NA,CASSFSFLGAGNSPLHF,TGTGCCAGCAGTTTTTCGTTTTTAGGGGCAGGCAATTCACCCCTCCACTTT
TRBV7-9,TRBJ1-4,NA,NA,CASSSRQVATNEKLFF,TGTGCCAGCAGCTCAAGACAGGTAGCCACTAATGAAAAACTGTTTTTT
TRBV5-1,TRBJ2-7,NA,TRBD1,CASSLARDGQANSYEQYF,TGCGCCAGCAGCTTGGCCCGAGATGGACAGGCGAACTCCTACGAGCAGTACTTC
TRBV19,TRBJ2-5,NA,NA,CASSLGWNQETQYF,TGTGCCAGTTCGTTGGGCTGGAACCAAGAGACCCAGTACTTC
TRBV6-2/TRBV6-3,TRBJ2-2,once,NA,CASSYVRETGELFF,TGTGCCAGCAGTTACGTCAGGGAAACCGGGGAGCTGTTTTTT
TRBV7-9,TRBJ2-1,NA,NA,CASRTAGAGEQFF,TGTGCCAGCAGGACGGCGGGGGCAGGTGAGCAGTTCTTC
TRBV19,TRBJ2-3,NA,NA,CASSITGLTDTQYF,TGTGCCAGTAGTATAACAGGTCTAACAGATACGCAGTATTTT